This T cell receptor (beta chain) was profiled in a study of T cells in Graves' hyperthyroidism and ophthalmopathy. The source material, RNA transcripts, was used to amplify TCR beta CDR3 regions. In the first-round RT-PCR of the TCR CDR3, the HTBI primer set was used. One entry per CDR3 protein, called by TCRdb with MiXCR from the multiplex PCR reads. The table lists hundreds of thousands of distinct CDR3 sequences, approximately 44% of them singletons, with 6.5% to 9% in the top ten. Germline CDR1 reads SGHTA; CDR2 reads FQGNSA. Losses at the gene ends were 5 bases for V and 8 bases for J; bases not matched to a gene: 8. The CDR3 has 14 amino acids.

This receptor was identified in a woman aged 18-30 years with Graves' hyperthyroidism. The sample taken for sequencing was peripheral blood or thyroid tissue (not recorded which). The genes are TRBV7-2 and TRBJ1-4; 7 bases align to TRBD1. The chain's CDR3 is CASSLIRGREKLFF. CDR3 coding DNA: TGTGCCAGCAGCCTCATAAGGGGGCGGGAAAAACTGTTTTTT.